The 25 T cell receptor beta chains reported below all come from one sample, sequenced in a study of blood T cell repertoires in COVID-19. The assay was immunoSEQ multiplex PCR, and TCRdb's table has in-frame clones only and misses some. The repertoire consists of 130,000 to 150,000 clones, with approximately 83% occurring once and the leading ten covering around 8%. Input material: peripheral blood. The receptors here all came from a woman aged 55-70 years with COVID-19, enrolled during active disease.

For the CDR3, the DNA is TGTGCCAGCAGCCAAGTAACAGGGGGGACTGGAAACACCATATATTTT. As protein: CASSQVTGGTGNTIYF. The chain employs TRBV4-2 and TRBJ1-3; 8 bases fit TRBD1. V lost 1 base to trimming and J lost 2 bases; unmatched junction nucleotides: 4. CDR3 length: 16 residues. Germline V gene sequence: CDR1 LGHNA, CDR2 YNFKEQ.

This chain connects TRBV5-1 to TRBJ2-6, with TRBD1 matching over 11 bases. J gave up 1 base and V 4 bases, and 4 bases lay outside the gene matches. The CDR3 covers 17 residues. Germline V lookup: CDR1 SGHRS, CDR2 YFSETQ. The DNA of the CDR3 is TGCGCCAGCAGCCGGACAGGGGGCGTATCTGGGGCCAACGTCCTGACTTTC. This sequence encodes CASSRTGGVSGANVLTF.

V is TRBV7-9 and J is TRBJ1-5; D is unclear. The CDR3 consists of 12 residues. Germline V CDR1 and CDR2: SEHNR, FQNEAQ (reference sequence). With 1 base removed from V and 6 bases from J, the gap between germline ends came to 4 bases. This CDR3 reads CASSLVAQPQHF. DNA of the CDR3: TGTGCCAGCAGCTTAGTGGCTCAGCCCCAGCATTTT. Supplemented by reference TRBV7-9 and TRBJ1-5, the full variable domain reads DTGVSQNPRHKITKRGQNVTFRCDPISEHNRLYWYRQTLGQGPEFLTYFQNEAQLEKSRLLSDRFSAERPKGSFSTLEIQRTEQGDSAMYLCASSLVAQPQHFGDGTRLSIL.

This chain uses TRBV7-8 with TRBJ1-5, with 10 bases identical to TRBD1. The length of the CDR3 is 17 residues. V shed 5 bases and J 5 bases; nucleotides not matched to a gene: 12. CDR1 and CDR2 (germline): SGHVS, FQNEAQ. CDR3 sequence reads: CASSKRPGQGKYQPQHF. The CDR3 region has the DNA TGTGCCAGCAGCAAAAGGCCGGGACAGGGGAAATATCAGCCCCAGCATTTT.

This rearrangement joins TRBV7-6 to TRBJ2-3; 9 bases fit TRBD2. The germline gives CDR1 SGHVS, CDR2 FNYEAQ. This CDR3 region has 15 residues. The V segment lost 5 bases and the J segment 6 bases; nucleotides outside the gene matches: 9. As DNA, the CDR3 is TGTGCCAGCAGCATGCGAGTAAGCGGGGGGGATACGCAGTATTTT. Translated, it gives CASSMRVSGGDTQYF.

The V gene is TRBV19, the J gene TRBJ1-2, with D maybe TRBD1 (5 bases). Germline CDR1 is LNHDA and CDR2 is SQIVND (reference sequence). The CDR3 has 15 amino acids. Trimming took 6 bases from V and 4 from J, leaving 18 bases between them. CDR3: CASRTTVSPLYGYTF. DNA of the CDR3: TGTGCCAGTAGGACGACAGTATCGCCCCTCTATGGCTACACCTTC.

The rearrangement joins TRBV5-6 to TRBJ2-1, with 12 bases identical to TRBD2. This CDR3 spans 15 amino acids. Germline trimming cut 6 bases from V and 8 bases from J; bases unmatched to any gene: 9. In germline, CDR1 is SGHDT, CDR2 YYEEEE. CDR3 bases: TGTGCCAGCACCGACTGGACTAGCGGGGCCTATGAGCAGTTCTTC. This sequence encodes CASTDWTSGAYEQFF.

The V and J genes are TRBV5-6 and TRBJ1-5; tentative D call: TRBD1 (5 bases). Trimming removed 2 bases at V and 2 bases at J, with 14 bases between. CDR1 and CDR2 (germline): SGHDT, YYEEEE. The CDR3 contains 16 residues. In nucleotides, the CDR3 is TGTGCCAGCAGCTTTGGGAGGGGAAGCGGCAATCAGCCCCAGCATTTT. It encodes CASSFGRGSGNQPQHF.

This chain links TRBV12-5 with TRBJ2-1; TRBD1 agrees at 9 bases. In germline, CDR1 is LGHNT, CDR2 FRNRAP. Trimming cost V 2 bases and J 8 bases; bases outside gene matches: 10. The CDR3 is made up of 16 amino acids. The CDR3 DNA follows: TGTGCTAGTGGTTTGTCAGGGACAGGGTATCAGGATGAGCAGTTCTTC. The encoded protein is CASGLSGTGYQDEQFF.

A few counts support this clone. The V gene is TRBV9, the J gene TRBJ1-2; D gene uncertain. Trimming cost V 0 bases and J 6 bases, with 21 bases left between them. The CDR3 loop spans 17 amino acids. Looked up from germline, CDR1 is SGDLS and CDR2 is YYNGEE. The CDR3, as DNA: TGTGCCAGCAGCGTAGTAGAGGGTATGCTCGGGCGTGATGGCTACACCTTC. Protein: CASSVVEGMLGRDGYTF.

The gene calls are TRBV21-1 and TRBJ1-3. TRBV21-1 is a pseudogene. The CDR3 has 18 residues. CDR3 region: CASSNEGGGGLGGNTIYF. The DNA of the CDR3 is TGTGCCAGCAGCAATGAGGGGGGAGGGGGTCTAGGCGGAAACACCATATATTTT.

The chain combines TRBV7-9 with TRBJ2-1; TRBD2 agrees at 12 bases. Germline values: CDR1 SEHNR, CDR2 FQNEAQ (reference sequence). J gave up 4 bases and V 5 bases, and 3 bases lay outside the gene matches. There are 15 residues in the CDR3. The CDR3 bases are TGTGCCAGCAGCCTGCTAGCGGGGGGGTACAATGAGCAGTTCTTC. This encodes CASSLLAGGYNEQFF.

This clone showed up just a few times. The chain's CDR3 is CASSLVTGVGMNTEAFF. For the CDR3, the DNA is TGCGCCAGCAGCTTGGTCACCGGGGTTGGCATGAACACTGAAGCTTTCTTT. This sequence joins TRBV5-1 and TRBJ1-1; D gene ambiguous. Germline CDR1 and CDR2: SGHRS and YFSETQ. CDR3 length: 17 residues. The V end lost 0 bases, the J end lost 0 bases, and 15 bases lay between the germline ends.

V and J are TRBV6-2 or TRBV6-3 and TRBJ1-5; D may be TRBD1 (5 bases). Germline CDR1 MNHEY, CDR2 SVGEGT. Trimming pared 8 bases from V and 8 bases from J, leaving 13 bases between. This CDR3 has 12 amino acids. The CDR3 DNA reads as TGTGCCAGCGGCCCCCCCAGGGAGCCCCAGCATTTT. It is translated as CASGPPREPQHF.

The CDR3 protein is CATSGTDSEAFF. DNA for the CDR3: TGTGCCACCAGCGGCACGGACAGTGAAGCTTTCTTT. This rearrangement joins TRBV15 to TRBJ1-1, with a weak D call TRBD1 (6 bases). Germline assignment: CDR1 LNHNV and CDR2 YYDKDF (reference sequence). Trimming pared 5 bases from V and 7 bases from J, leaving 11 bases between. The CDR3 sequence is 12 residues long.

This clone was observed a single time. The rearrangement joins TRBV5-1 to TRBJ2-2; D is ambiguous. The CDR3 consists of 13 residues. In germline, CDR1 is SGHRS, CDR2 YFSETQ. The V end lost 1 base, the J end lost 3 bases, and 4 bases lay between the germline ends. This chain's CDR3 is CASSLSDTGELFF. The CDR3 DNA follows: TGCGCCAGCAGCTTGTCCGACACCGGGGAGCTGTTTTTT.

The chain's CDR3 is CASSLVADSGNTIYF. Here the CDR3 DNA reads TGTGCCAGCAGCTTGGTGGCAGACTCTGGAAACACCATATATTTT. The gene calls are TRBV5-6 and TRBJ1-3; D not resolved. Germline CDR1 is SGHDT and CDR2 is YYEEEE. This CDR3 spans 15 amino acids. With 0 bases removed from V and 0 bases from J, the gap between germline ends came to 7 bases.

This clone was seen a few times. The CDR3 spells CASSLASFDTEAFF. The DNA of the CDR3 is TGTGCCAGCAGCTTAGCCAGTTTCGACACTGAAGCTTTCTTT. The chain combines TRBV7-8 with TRBJ1-1, with D unresolved. V was clipped by 0 bases and J by 3 bases, with 8 bases between them. This CDR3 has 14 residues. CDR1 and CDR2 (germline): SGHVS, FQNEAQ. Full variable domain (outside the CDR3, taken from reference TRBV7-8 and TRBJ1-1): GAGVSQSPRYKVAKRGQDVALRCDPISGHVSLFWYQQALGQGPEFLTYFQNEAQLDKSGLPSDRFFAERPEGSVSTLKIQRTQQEDSAVYLCASSLASFDTEAFFGQGTRLTVV.

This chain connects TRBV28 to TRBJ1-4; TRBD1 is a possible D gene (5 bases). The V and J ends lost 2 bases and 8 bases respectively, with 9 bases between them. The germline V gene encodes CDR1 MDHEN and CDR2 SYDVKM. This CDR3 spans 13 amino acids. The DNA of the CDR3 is TGTGCCAGCAGTTTACGAACAGGAGAAAAACTGTTTTTT. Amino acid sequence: CASSLRTGEKLFF.

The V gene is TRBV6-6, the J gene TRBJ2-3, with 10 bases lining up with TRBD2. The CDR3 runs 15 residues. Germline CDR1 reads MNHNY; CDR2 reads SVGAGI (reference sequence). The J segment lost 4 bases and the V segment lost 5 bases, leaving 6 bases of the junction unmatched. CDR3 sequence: CASSPAGGSADTQYF. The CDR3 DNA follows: TGTGCCAGCAGTCCAGCGGGGGGGAGCGCAGATACGCAGTATTTT.

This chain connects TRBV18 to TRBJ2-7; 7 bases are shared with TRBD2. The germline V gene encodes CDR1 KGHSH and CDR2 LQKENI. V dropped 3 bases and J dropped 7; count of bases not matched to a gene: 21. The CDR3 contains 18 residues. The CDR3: CASSPEGWGGGTPEEQYF. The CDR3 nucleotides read TGTGCCAGCTCACCCGAAGGATGGGGGGGAGGGACCCCTGAGGAGCAGTACTTC.

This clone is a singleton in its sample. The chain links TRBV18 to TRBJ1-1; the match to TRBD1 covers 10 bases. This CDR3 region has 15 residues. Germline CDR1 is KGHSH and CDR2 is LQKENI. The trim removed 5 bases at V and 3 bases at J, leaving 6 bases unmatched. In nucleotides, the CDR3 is TGTGCCAGCTCAAAGACCGGGACAGGGGACACTGAAGCTTTCTTT. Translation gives CASSKTGTGDTEAFF.

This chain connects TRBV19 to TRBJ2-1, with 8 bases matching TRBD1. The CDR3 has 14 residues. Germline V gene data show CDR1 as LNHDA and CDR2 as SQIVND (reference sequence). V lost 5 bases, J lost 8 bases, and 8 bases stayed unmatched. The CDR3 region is CASSAGTGPDEQFF. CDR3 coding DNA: TGTGCCAGTAGTGCAGGGACAGGCCCCGATGAGCAGTTCTTC.

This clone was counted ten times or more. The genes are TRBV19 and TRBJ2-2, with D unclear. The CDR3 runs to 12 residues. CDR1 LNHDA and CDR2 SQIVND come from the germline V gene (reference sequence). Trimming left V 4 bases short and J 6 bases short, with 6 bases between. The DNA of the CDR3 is TGTGCCAGTAGTAGTCGGGCCGGGGAGCTGTTTTTT. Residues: CASSSRAGELFF.

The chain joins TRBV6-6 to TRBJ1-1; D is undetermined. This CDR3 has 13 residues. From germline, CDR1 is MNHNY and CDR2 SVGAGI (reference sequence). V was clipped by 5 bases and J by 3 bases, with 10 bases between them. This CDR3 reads CASSAERYTEAFF. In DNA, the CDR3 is TGTGCCAGCAGTGCCGAGAGGTACACTGAAGCTTTCTTT.